This T cell receptor (beta chain) was observed in a study of T cells after yellow fever vaccination. Overall study results and limits: Compared with primary, the secondary response was weaker and peaked at day 5, not 15.

This clonotype showed up many times. The target antigen is unknown. Making TCR cDNA involved 5'RACE template switching, which added UMIs and a universal primer site. A single record per CDR3 protein comes from TCRdb applying MiXCR to the 5' RACE reads. The profile shows 300,000 to 400,000 distinct CDR3 sequences, 12% of them singletons. The germline V and J ends were trimmed by 0 bases and 5 bases, with 12 bases remaining between them. Germline CDR1 reads LGHNA; CDR2 reads YNFKEQ. This CDR3 region has 15 residues. This sequence joins TRBV4-2 and TRBJ2-3; tentatively, D is TRBD1 or TRBD2 (5 bases each). The sample in question was CD4+ T cells sorted from PBMCs, obtained 15 days after the yellow fever booster vaccination. The clonotype was recovered from a man in his late teens or twenties who received the YFV17D yellow fever vaccine. The CDR3, as DNA: TGTGCCAGCAGCCAAGAACGACTGGGGGAAGATACGCAGTATTTT. It specifies CASSQERLGEDTQYF.